Here is one TCR beta chain with its context. Through a sample-barcoded 5' primer and a J-beta primer mix, a second PCR was run for roughly 6 to 12 cycles. TCRdb re-called the 5' RACE reads with MiXCR, one entry per CDR3 protein. This sample has over 450,000 distinct CDR3 sequences; 20% to 30% occur once, and the top ten carry 7.5% to 9%. This CDR3 is 16 amino acids long. V lost 10 bases and J lost 6; bases outside the gene matches: 15. Germline values: CDR1 MNHEY, CDR2 SMNVEV (reference sequence). These data come from a study of blood T cells in healthy people across ages. These same data were also listed under a study on T cells of mothers and their children.

This TCR was sampled from a boy younger than 18 in good health. The material sequenced was blood. The chain has TRBV27 and TRBJ2-1, with 10 bases fitting TRBD2. CDR3 amino acids: CATTRTSGAIINEQFF. CDR3 nucleotide sequence: TGTGCCACCACCCGGACTAGCGGTGCTATAATCAATGAGCAGTTCTTC.